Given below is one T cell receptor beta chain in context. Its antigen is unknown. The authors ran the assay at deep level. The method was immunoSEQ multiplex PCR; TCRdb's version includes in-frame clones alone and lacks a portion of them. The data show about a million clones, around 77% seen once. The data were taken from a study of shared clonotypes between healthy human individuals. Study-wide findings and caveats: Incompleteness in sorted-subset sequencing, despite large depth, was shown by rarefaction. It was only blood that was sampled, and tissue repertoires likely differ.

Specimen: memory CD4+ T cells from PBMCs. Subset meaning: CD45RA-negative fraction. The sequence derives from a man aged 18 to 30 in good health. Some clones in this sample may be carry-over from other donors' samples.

The CDR3 DNA is TGTGCCAGCAGGGGACAGGGCGAACGCACTGAAGCTTTCTTT. It yields the protein CASRGQGERTEAFF. The V gene is TRBV2, the J gene TRBJ1-1, with 9 nucleotides matching TRBD1. Trimming cost V 6 bases and J 4 bases; bases outside gene matches: 6. The germline gives CDR1 SNHLY, CDR2 FYNNEI. CDR3 size: 14 residues.